Shown below are 14 T cell receptor beta chains from a single sample sequenced in a study of cytomegalovirus exposure and HLA in healthy donors (dated by TCRdb to about 2017). Library prep was done by the immunoSEQ multiplex PCR assay. Not all clones reach the TCRdb copy of this immuneACCESS table, which keeps in-frame sequences only. Checked studies attribute under half of the gap to unresolved V genes and leave the rest unexplained. This sample is represented by tens of thousands of clones; 91% of them were singletons. The ten largest clonotypes hold over 2% of the sample. The sample taken for sequencing was PBMCs. These TCRs come from a woman aged 25 to 39 in good health and CMV-seronegative.

Written as DNA, the CDR3 is TGTGCCAGCAGCTTAGCTGCACCTTTACAGGGGAGGGAAGCTTTCTTT. Its protein product is CASSLAAPLQGREAFF. J is TRBJ1-1 and V is TRBV7-2, with 7 bases fitting TRBD1. This CDR3 is built from 16 residues. Germline CDR1 SGHTA, CDR2 FQGNSA. With V trimmed by 0 bases and J by 8 bases, 12 bases remained unmatched.

The chain recombines TRBV28 with TRBJ1-2; tentative D call: TRBD1 (6 bases). CDR3 length: 14 amino acids. Trimming took off 7 bases at V and 7 bases at J, with 19 bases between the two ends. Germline loops: CDR1 MDHEN, CDR2 SYDVKM. CDR3 region: CASTSTGPIGGYTF. As DNA, the CDR3 is TGTGCCAGCACCTCAACAGGGCCGATCGGTGGCTACACCTTC.

This chain joins TRBV7-3 and TRBJ2-5; tentatively, D is TRBD2 (5 bases). Germline CDR1 reads SGHTA; CDR2 reads FQGTGA. Trimming left V 3 bases short and J 3 bases short, with 11 bases between. This CDR3 spans 14 amino acids. The CDR3 DNA reads as TGTGCCAGCAGCTTGGGTAGCGCTGAAGAGACCCAGTACTTC. Amino acid sequence: CASSLGSAEETQYF. Full variable domain (remainder filled in from reference TRBV7-3 and TRBJ2-5): GAGVSQTPSNKVTEKGKYVELRCDPISGHTALYWYRQSLGQGPEFLIYFQGTGAADDSGLPNDRFFAVRPEGSVSTLKIQRTERGDSAVYLCASSLGSAEETQYFGPGTRLLVL.

This sequence joins TRBV28 and TRBJ1-1; D unclear. CDR1 is MDHEN, CDR2 SYDVKM, per germline. V was shortened by 5 bases and J by 5 bases, with 9 bases between the two germline ends. CDR3 length equals 12 residues. Here the CDR3 reads CASSLVRTEAFF. CDR3 bases: TGTGCCAGCAGTCTCGTCAGGACTGAAGCTTTCTTT.

CDR3 protein: CASSTSGMDTQYF. As DNA, the CDR3 is TGTGCCAGCAGTACTAGCGGGATGGATACGCAGTATTTT. V and J are TRBV2 and TRBJ2-3; TRBD2 matches 10 bases. The CDR3 has 13 amino acids. Unmatched junction bases numbered 2, after V lost 5 bases and J lost 6 bases. Germline loops: CDR1 SNHLY, CDR2 FYNNEI.

The chain uses TRBV13 and TRBJ2-1, with a weak D call TRBD2 (6 bases). CDR1 is PRHDT, CDR2 FYEKMQ, per germline (reference sequence). V lost 6 bases and J 7 bases, leaving 22 bases between the germline ends. This CDR3 region has 16 residues. Here the CDR3 reads CASSSPGLPGENEQFF. DNA of the CDR3: TGTGCCAGCAGTTCTCCGGGACTCCCGGGCGAAAATGAGCAGTTCTTC.

The sample holds one count of this clone. V is TRBV11-3 and J is TRBJ2-3; 14 bases align to TRBD2. This CDR3 comprises 18 residues. Trimming at V came to 6 bases and at J to 1 base, leaving 9 bases not matched to a gene. Germline values: CDR1 SGHNT, CDR2 YENEEA. The CDR3 DNA follows: TGTGCCAGCAGTCAAGGGACTAGCGGGAGCTTGGGCACAGATACGCAGTATTTT. This codes for CASSQGTSGSLGTDTQYF.

This chain connects TRBV11-1 to TRBJ1-2; 7 positions agree with TRBD1. Looked up from germline, CDR1 is SGHAT and CDR2 is FQDESV (reference sequence). The CDR3 is 14 residues long. The V and J ends lost 5 bases and 6 bases, in that order; junction bases with no gene match: 9. The DNA for the CDR3 is TGTGCCAGCAGCCTACAGGGGAATTTACATGGCTACACCTTC. Translating it yields CASSLQGNLHGYTF. Supplemented by reference TRBV11-1 and TRBJ1-2, the full variable domain reads EAEVAQSPRYKITEKSQAVAFWCDPISGHATLYWYRQILGQGPELLVQFQDESVVDDSQLPKDRFSAERLKGVDSTLKIQPAELGDSAMYLCASSLQGNLHGYTFGSGTRLTVV.

This clone was picked up one time. The chain uses TRBV19 and TRBJ2-2, with D possibly matching TRBD2 (5 bases). The CDR3 runs to 14 residues. V was clipped by 3 bases and J by 4 bases, with 9 bases between them. Germline CDR1 reads LNHDA; CDR2 reads SQIVND (reference sequence). The CDR3 loop reads CASSIGVGTGELFF. The CDR3 DNA follows: TGTGCCAGTAGTATCGGGGTTGGCACCGGGGAGCTGTTTTTT.

This clone was counted once. The chain recombines TRBV6-5 with TRBJ1-1; D is unresolved. Germline V lookup: CDR1 MNHEY, CDR2 SVGAGI. V lost 6 bases, J lost 4 bases, and 12 bases lay in between. The CDR3 consists of 13 residues. The CDR3 protein is CASRVEIGTEAFF. The DNA for the CDR3 is TGTGCCAGCAGGGTTGAGATTGGCACTGAAGCTTTCTTT.

V is TRBV6-1 and J is TRBJ1-5; 8 bases match TRBD1. CDR3 length equals 14 residues. The germline CDR1 and CDR2 sequences are MNHNS and SASEGT. After removal of 6 bases from V and 2 bases from J, the junction contained 3 bases not matched to a gene. The CDR3 loop is CASSQGQGNQPQHF. The CDR3 DNA reads TGTGCCAGCAGCCAGGGACAGGGCAATCAGCCCCAGCATTTT.

The chain has TRBV19 and TRBJ1-4; 7 nucleotides align to TRBD1. The CDR3 is 15 residues long. V gave up 4 bases and J gave up 3 bases; unmatched junction bases: 5. Germline lookup yields CDR1 LNHDA and CDR2 SQIVND (reference sequence). The CDR3 sequence: CASSRTGTANEKLFF. Here the CDR3 DNA reads TGTGCCAGTAGTAGAACCGGGACAGCTAATGAAAAACTGTTTTTT.

The chain recombines TRBV7-3 with TRBJ2-1, with 8 bases that match TRBD2. CDR1 is SGHTA, CDR2 FQGTGA, per germline. V lost 2 bases and J lost 6; bases outside the gene matches: 3. The length of the CDR3 is 14 residues. This CDR3 is CASSLAGGGNEQFF. CDR3 DNA sequence: TGTGCCAGCAGCTTAGCGGGAGGAGGCAATGAGCAGTTCTTC.

V and J are TRBV11-2 and TRBJ2-1; 10 bases are a match to TRBD2. J gave up 1 base and V 1 base, and 7 bases lay outside the gene matches. In germline, CDR1 is SGHAT, CDR2 FQNNGV. This CDR3 has 18 residues. The CDR3 reads CASSLGASGSESYNEQFF. The CDR3 bases are TGTGCCAGCAGCTTAGGGGCTAGCGGGAGTGAATCCTACAATGAGCAGTTCTTC.